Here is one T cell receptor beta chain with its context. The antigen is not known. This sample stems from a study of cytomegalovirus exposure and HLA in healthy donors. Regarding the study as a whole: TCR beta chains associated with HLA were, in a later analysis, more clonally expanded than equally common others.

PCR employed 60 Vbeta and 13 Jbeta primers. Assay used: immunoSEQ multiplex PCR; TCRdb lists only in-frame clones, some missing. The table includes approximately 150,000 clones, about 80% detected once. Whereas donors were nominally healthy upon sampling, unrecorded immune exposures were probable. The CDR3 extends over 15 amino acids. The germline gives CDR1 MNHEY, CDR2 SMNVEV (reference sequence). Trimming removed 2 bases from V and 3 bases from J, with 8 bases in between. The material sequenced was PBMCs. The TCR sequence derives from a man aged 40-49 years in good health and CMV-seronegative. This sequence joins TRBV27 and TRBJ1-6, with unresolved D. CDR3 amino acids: CASSLVSGYNSPLHF. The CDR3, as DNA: TGTGCCAGCAGTTTAGTGTCGGGCTATAATTCACCCCTCCACTTT.